This entry concerns a single T cell receptor (beta chain). Stated treatment: oral pan-JAK inhibitor, 5-10 mg twice daily. The sample comes from a study of CD8+ T cells in alopecia areata. Study-wide context: Treated patients were given oral tofacitinib, which was dosed at 5 to 10 mg twice daily.

cDNA prepared by RNA extraction and subsequent reverse transcription served as the template for sequencing. Sequencing used immunoSEQ multiplex PCR; TCRdb keeps in-frame clones, though not all of them. The sample includes approximately 110,000 clones, roughly 56% seen only once; the top ten take 3% to 3.5%. CDR1 and CDR2 from the germline V gene are MGHDK and SYGVNS. CDR3 length: 12 residues. Between the trimmed V and J ends, which lost 8 bases and 11 bases, there was a span of 13 bases. The receptor was derived from a human donor with alopecia areata. The chain links TRBV25-1 to TRBJ1-6; a weak D match, TRBD1 (6 bases). Sequences were derived from CD4+ T cells sorted from blood, sampled at week 24, from a patient treated with tofacitinib. The DNA of the CDR3 is TGTGCCAGCGGACAGAGTCTTACACCCCTCCACTTT. This codes for CASGQSLTPLHF.